These 26 T cell receptor beta chains were sequenced from one sample in a study of long-term antiretroviral therapy in people with HIV (dated by TCRdb to the early 2020s). Sequencing of the TRB variable region was done with the immunoSEQ hsTCRB v3.0 assay at survey level resolution. TCRdb provides this immuneACCESS table in a form limited to in-frame rearrangements. Some clones are lacking; in checked studies, under half of them reflect an unresolved V gene, and why the rest are absent is not known. Counted in this sample were approximately 26,000 clones; approximately 93% of them appeared once. Clones ranked in the top ten supply roughly 4% of the sample. This sample comprised unsorted PBMCs, obtained 3.1 years after starting antiretroviral therapy. The source is a man aged 18 to 30 with HIV.

The chain has TRBV2 and TRBJ2-1, with D perhaps given as TRBD1 or TRBD2 (5 bases each). V lost 7 bases and J lost 8, with 21 bases in between. The CDR3 loop spans 15 amino acids. Germline loops: CDR1 SNHLY, CDR2 FYNNEI. The CDR3, as DNA: TGTGCCAGCAACCGGGACGGACCCATCGTAGATGAGCAGTTCTTC. It specifies CASNRDGPIVDEQFF.

The chain joins TRBV30 to TRBJ1-2; D might be TRBD1 (6 bases). This CDR3 region has 14 residues. In germline, CDR1 is GTSNPN, CDR2 SVGIG (reference sequence). Trimming removed 4 bases at V and 2 bases at J, with 14 bases between. Written as DNA, the CDR3 is TGTGCCTGGATCCTCCGCGGGACAAACTATGGCTACACCTTC. Protein product: CAWILRGTNYGYTF. Combining the CDR3 with reference TRBV30 and TRBJ1-2 gives the whole variable domain SQTIHQWPATLVQPVGSPLSLECTVEGTSNPNLYWYRQAAGRGLQLLFYSVGIGQISSEVPQNLSASRPQDRQFILSSKKLLLSDSGFYLCAWILRGTNYGYTFGSGTRLTVV.

The gene calls are TRBV6-5 and TRBJ2-2, with 8 bases matching TRBD2. V was pared by 6 bases and J by 3 bases, with 3 bases of the junction left unmatched. Germline V gene sequence: CDR1 MNHEY, CDR2 SVGAGI. The CDR3 is made up of 14 amino acids. The CDR3 reads CASSGGADTGELFF. In nucleotides, the CDR3 is TGTGCCAGCAGCGGGGGGGCGGACACCGGGGAGCTGTTTTTT.

V and J are TRBV6-5 and TRBJ1-2; D is uncertain. Germline assignment: CDR1 MNHEY and CDR2 SVGAGI. V lost 4 bases, J lost 6 bases, and 15 bases lay in between. This CDR3 is 14 amino acids long. Here the CDR3 DNA reads TGTGCCAGCAGTTCCGCCGCCCGGTCCCATGGCTACACCTTC. This translates into CASSSAARSHGYTF.

This chain uses TRBV7-9 with TRBJ1-1; TRBD1 aligns across 8 bases. The germline V gene encodes CDR1 SEHNR and CDR2 FQNEAQ (reference sequence). The CDR3 length is 14 residues. V lost 5 bases and J lost 1; bases outside the gene matches: 3. CDR3 DNA sequence: TGTGCCAGCAGCCCAGGACAGGGGAACACTGAAGCTTTCTTT. It specifies CASSPGQGNTEAFF.

This chain uses TRBV7-3 with TRBJ1-3; 9 positions agree with TRBD1. The V gene end was trimmed by 8 bases and the J gene end by 0 bases; junction bases not matched to a gene: 5. CDR1 SGHTA and CDR2 FQGTGA come from the germline V gene. The CDR3 is 15 residues long. The DNA for the CDR3 is TGTGCCAGCGTAAGACAGGGGGACTCTGGAAACACCATATATTTT. It yields the protein CASVRQGDSGNTIYF.

The chain is built from TRBV6-1 and TRBJ1-1; D perhaps matches TRBD1 (5 bases). The CDR3 is 12 residues long. V shed 6 bases and J shed 5 bases, with 10 bases lying between them. CDR1 is MNHNS and CDR2 is SASEGT in the germline V gene. The CDR3 sequence: CASRDYRTEAFF. The CDR3 DNA follows: TGTGCCAGCAGGGATTACAGGACTGAAGCTTTCTTT.

V gene TRBV29-1 combines with J gene TRBJ2-5, with 13 bases that match TRBD2. V lost 4 bases, J lost 0 bases, and 8 bases stayed unmatched. Germline V gives CDR1 SQVTM, CDR2 ANQGSEA. The CDR3 contains 17 residues. CDR3 sequence reads: CSVVRLAGGGYQETQYF. CDR3 in DNA: TGCAGCGTTGTTAGACTAGCGGGGGGCGGGTACCAAGAGACCCAGTACTTC.

The chain has TRBV30 and TRBJ2-2; no clear D gene. From germline, CDR1 is GTSNPN and CDR2 SVGIG (reference sequence). The V end lost 0 bases, the J end lost 3 bases, and 8 bases lay between the germline ends. The CDR3 length is 14 residues. The CDR3 region has the DNA TGTGCCTGGAGTGTAAACAGACACACCGGGGAGCTGTTTTTT. Protein product: CAWSVNRHTGELFF.

This chain links TRBV9 with TRBJ1-3; weak D call: TRBD1 (5 bases). This CDR3 contains 15 residues. Trimming cost V 0 bases and J 0 bases, with 7 bases left between them. Germline values: CDR1 SGDLS, CDR2 YYNGEE. The CDR3 reads CASSVEGSSGNTIYF. As DNA, the CDR3 is TGTGCCAGCAGCGTAGAGGGGAGCTCTGGAAACACCATATATTTT.

As to this clone: An end of the junction does not agree with germline; a read error may underlie this. The chain is built from TRBV10-2 and TRBJ2-1; D is perhaps TRBD1 (6 bases). Germline lookup yields CDR1 WSHSY and CDR2 SAAADI. The CDR3 covers 15 residues. The CDR3 protein is CASGGEDSTKNGQFF. The DNA of the CDR3 is TGCGCCAGCGGGGGTGAGGACAGTACAAAAAATGGGCAGTTCTTC.

The chain uses TRBV7-8 and TRBJ2-1, with TRBD2 identical over 7 bases. CDR1 SGHVS and CDR2 FQNEAQ come from the germline V gene. The CDR3 runs 15 residues. The junction had 8 bases not matched to a gene; V was cut back by 2 bases and J by 7 bases. DNA of the CDR3: TGTGCCAGCAGCTTATTAGGGAGGGCCGGTAATGAGCAGTTCTTC. Amino acids: CASSLLGRAGNEQFF.

V is TRBV6-1 and J is TRBJ1-1; D gene ambiguous. Germline assignment: CDR1 MNHNS and CDR2 SASEGT. The CDR3 covers 13 residues. The germline V and J ends were trimmed by 4 bases and 0 bases, with 6 bases remaining between them. CDR3 DNA: TGTGCCAGCAGTGCGACGGTGAACACTGAAGCTTTCTTT. Translation gives CASSATVNTEAFF.

The V call is TRBV2, the J call TRBJ2-7, with D uncertain. Trimming removed 3 bases from V and 0 bases from J, with 12 bases in between. The CDR3 sequence is 15 residues long. The V gene's germline CDR1 is SNHLY and CDR2 FYNNEI. The chain's CDR3 is CASSERPLSSYEQYF. The CDR3 coding sequence is TGTGCCAGCAGTGAGCGTCCCCTGAGCTCCTACGAGCAGTACTTC.

The V and J genes are TRBV5-8 and TRBJ1-1; D remains unclear. The CDR3 is 10 residues long. Germline CDR1 and CDR2: SGHTS and YDEGEE. V was pared by 2 bases and J by 11 bases, with 7 bases between. This chain's CDR3 is CASSFVRAFF. The CDR3 DNA reads as TGTGCCAGCAGCTTTGTACGCGCTTTCTTT.

The genes are TRBV5-1 and TRBJ1-5; D perhaps matches TRBD1 (6 bases). Looked up from germline, CDR1 is SGHRS and CDR2 is YFSETQ. V dropped 9 bases and J dropped 0 bases, with 13 bases sitting between them. The CDR3 sequence is 14 residues long. CDR3 coding DNA: TGCGCCAACCGACAGGACTATAGCAATCAGCCCCAGCATTTT. As protein: CANRQDYSNQPQHF.

The chain's CDR3 is CASSLYRGGYEQYF. The CDR3, as DNA: TGTGCCAGCAGCCTCTACAGGGGAGGCTACGAGCAGTACTTC. The V call is TRBV7-6, the J call TRBJ2-7; possibly TRBD1 for D (7 bases). This CDR3 has 14 residues. Looked up from germline, CDR1 is SGHVS and CDR2 is FNYEAQ. Between the trimmed V and J ends, which lost 5 bases and 3 bases, there was a span of 14 bases.

This clone was detected once. This chain uses TRBV18 with TRBJ1-6; D not certain. The CDR3 contains 17 residues. Trimming pared 0 bases from V and 3 bases from J, leaving 12 bases between. CDR1 is KGHSH, CDR2 LQKENI, per germline. The CDR3 spells CASSPPSSLDYNSPLHF. The CDR3 region has the DNA TGTGCCAGCTCACCACCGTCTTCTCTCGACTATAATTCACCCCTCCACTTT.

The J gene is TRBJ1-1, the V gene TRBV4-3; D is possibly TRBD1 (6 bases). CDR1 and CDR2 from the germline V gene are LGHNA and YSLEER. The CDR3 covers 15 residues. The V gene lost 3 bases and the J gene lost 6 bases, with 17 bases spanning the gap. CDR3 in amino acids: CASSQDEGGGSEAFF. CDR3 in DNA: TGCGCCAGCAGCCAGGACGAGGGGGGGGGTTCTGAAGCTTTCTTT.

J is TRBJ2-1 and V is TRBV9, with D maybe TRBD2 (5 bases). V was shortened by 3 bases and J by 9 bases, with 13 bases between the two germline ends. The CDR3 loop spans 13 amino acids. Germline V gene data show CDR1 as SGDLS and CDR2 as YYNGEE. CDR3 sequence reads: CASSATTSGEQFF. The CDR3 coding sequence is TGTGCCAGCAGCGCTACCACGAGCGGTGAGCAGTTCTTC. Supplemented by reference TRBV9 and TRBJ2-1, the full variable domain reads DSGVTQTPKHLITATGQRVTLRCSPRSGDLSVYWYQQSLDQGLQFLIQYYNGEERAKGNILERFSAQQFPDLHSELNLSSLELGDSALYFCASSATTSGEQFFGPGTRLTVL.

The chain carries TRBV12-2 and TRBJ1-2. TRBV12-2 represents a pseudogene. The CDR3 spans 16 residues. The CDR3 is CASRLPGVQENYGYTF. CDR3 DNA: TGTGCAAGTCGCTTACCCGGGGTACAGGAGAACTATGGCTACACCTTC.

The chain carries TRBV28 and TRBJ2-7, with TRBD2 identical over 11 bases. The CDR3 spans 14 residues. V lost 3 bases and J lost 4; bases outside the gene matches: 2. The germline V gene encodes CDR1 MDHEN and CDR2 SYDVKM. The chain's CDR3 is CASSFGTSGYEQYF. The DNA for the CDR3 is TGTGCCAGCAGTTTCGGGACTAGCGGTTACGAGCAGTACTTC.

In DNA, the CDR3 is TGCGCCAGCAGGTTAATAGCGGGGGGAAAAACTAGCACAGATACGCAGTATTTT. Protein: CASRLIAGGKTSTDTQYF. The chain couples TRBV10-2 to TRBJ2-3; 10 bases map to TRBD2. Germline lookup yields CDR1 WSHSY and CDR2 SAAADI. The length of the CDR3 is 18 residues. The trim removed 6 bases at V and 0 bases at J, leaving 12 bases unmatched.

The V and J genes are TRBV20-1 and TRBJ2-5; D uncertain. Per germline, CDR1 DFQATT and CDR2 SNEGSKA (reference sequence). This CDR3 has 10 amino acids. Trimming left V 5 bases short and J 4 bases short, with 5 bases between. The CDR3 bases are TGCAGTGCTCTGGGAGAGACCCAGTACTTC. Translating it yields CSALGETQYF.

This chain connects TRBV4-2 to TRBJ2-7; a possible D gene is TRBD2 (5 bases). CDR1 LGHNA and CDR2 YNFKEQ come from the germline V gene. Trimming pared 5 bases from V and 1 base from J, leaving 12 bases between. The CDR3 sequence is 14 residues long. CDR3 sequence reads: CASSSDERSYEQYF. In DNA form, the CDR3 reads TGTGCCAGCAGCTCGGATGAGCGGTCCTACGAGCAGTACTTC.

The chain carries TRBV10-3 and TRBJ2-3; D is tentatively TRBD1 or TRBD2 (5 bases each). Germline V gene sequence: CDR1 ENHRY, CDR2 SYGVKD. The length of the CDR3 is 14 residues. V shed 7 bases and J shed 5 bases, with 16 bases lying between them. The CDR3 loop is CAITGTPAGDTQYF. The CDR3 DNA is TGTGCCATCACCGGGACCCCGGCGGGAGATACGCAGTATTTT.